Each of the 16 T cell receptor beta chains below was sequenced from the same sample in a study of blood T cell repertoires in COVID-19. Some clones are missing from TCRdb's copy, which holds only in-frame ones; the method was immunoSEQ multiplex PCR. The data show 110,000 or so clones, approximately 90% seen once. The sample was peripheral blood. All receptors come from a human donor with acute or convalescent COVID-19. The donor label of this sample is uncertain.

J is TRBJ1-2 and V is TRBV5-4; D is uncertain. The CDR3 covers 13 residues. Trimming shortened V by 0 bases and J by 7 bases, and 10 bases separated the two germline ends. Germline assignment: CDR1 SGHNT and CDR2 YYREEE (reference sequence). CDR3 DNA sequence: TGTGCCAGCAGCTTGGGAGGAGAGATTGGCTACACCTTC. This translates into CASSLGGEIGYTF.

This sequence joins TRBV7-2 and TRBJ1-2; tentatively, D is TRBD1 (6 bases). CDR1 is SGHTA and CDR2 is FQGNSA in the germline V gene. The CDR3 loop spans 15 amino acids. The V end was cut by 2 bases, the J end by 5 bases, with 15 bases between. This CDR3 reads CASSLSGGQGYGYTF. The CDR3 DNA sequence: TGTGCCAGCAGCTTATCGGGGGGGCAGGGGTATGGCTACACCTTC.

This clone was counted once. The chain couples TRBV6-5 to TRBJ1-2; D is unclear. CDR3 length: 12 amino acids. Germline V gene lookup returns CDR1 MNHEY and CDR2 SVGAGI. V gave up 5 bases and J gave up 5 bases, with 9 bases separating them. The CDR3 nucleotides read TGTGCCAGCAGTCCGGGGAGTTATGGCTACACCTTC. Its protein product is CASSPGSYGYTF.

This clone was recorded only once. This chain joins TRBV18 and TRBJ2-5, with TRBD2 matching 7 bases. The CDR3 loop spans 16 amino acids. Trimming removed 0 bases from V and 3 bases from J; junction bases left unmatched: 7. Germline assignment: CDR1 KGHSH and CDR2 LQKENI. CDR3 DNA: TGTGCCAGCTCACCACCGGCTAGCGGCCCGAAAGAGACCCAGTACTTC. This translates into CASSPPASGPKETQYF.

The chain links TRBV15 to TRBJ2-7; perhaps TRBD1 as D (5 bases). The CDR3 length is 13 residues. The germline gives CDR1 LNHNV, CDR2 YYDKDF (reference sequence). V shed 4 bases and J shed 2 bases, with 9 bases lying between them. In nucleotides, the CDR3 is TGTGCCACCAGCAAAGACAGAACCTACGAGCAGTACTTC. Protein sequence: CATSKDRTYEQYF.

The rearrangement links TRBV5-4 to TRBJ2-3; 15 nucleotides align to TRBD2. The CDR3 loop spans 17 amino acids. J gave up 4 bases and V 7 bases, and 10 bases lay outside the gene matches. From germline, CDR1 is SGHNT and CDR2 YYREEE (reference sequence). This CDR3 reads CASGTSGGLYGADTQYF. The CDR3 coding sequence is TGTGCCAGCGGGACTAGCGGGGGGTTGTATGGTGCAGATACGCAGTATTTT.

This clone was counted between two and nine times. The chain couples TRBV28 to TRBJ2-7, with 8 bases aligning to TRBD1. From germline, CDR1 is MDHEN and CDR2 SYDVKM. CDR3 length equals 14 residues. The V and J ends lost 6 bases and 7 bases, in that order; junction bases with no gene match: 11. CDR3 DNA sequence: TGTGCCAGCAGACGACAGGGGACCTCTAGGGAGCAGTACTTC. This gives the protein CASRRQGTSREQYF.

V and J are TRBV7-8 and TRBJ1-2; TRBD1 agrees at 8 bases. CDR1 and CDR2 from the germline V gene are SGHVS and FQNEAQ. This CDR3 has 15 amino acids. J gave up 7 bases and V 4 bases, and 11 bases lay outside the gene matches. CDR3 DNA sequence: TGTGCCAGCAGCTCAAACGGCGGACAGGGCGGTGGCTACACCTTC. Residues: CASSSNGGQGGGYTF. Combining the CDR3 with reference TRBV7-8 and TRBJ1-2 gives the whole variable domain GAGVSQSPRYKVAKRGQDVALRCDPISGHVSLFWYQQALGQGPEFLTYFQNEAQLDKSGLPSDRFFAERPEGSVSTLKIQRTQQEDSAVYLCASSSNGGQGGGYTFGSGTRLTVV.

This clone was picked up one time. This chain connects TRBV19 to TRBJ2-3; D remains unclear. V was trimmed by 5 bases and J by 1 base, leaving 22 bases between them. Germline V lookup: CDR1 LNHDA, CDR2 SQIVND (reference sequence). CDR3 length: 18 amino acids. The CDR3 loop reads CASSAISPYVGGTDTQYF. In DNA, the CDR3 is TGTGCCAGTAGTGCAATAAGCCCCTATGTGGGCGGCACAGATACGCAGTATTTT. Filled out from reference TRBV19 and TRBJ2-3, the complete variable domain reads DGGITQSPKYLFRKEGQNVTLSCEQNLNHDAMYWYRQDPGQGLRLIYYSQIVNDFQKGDIAEGYSVSREKKESFPLTVTSAQKNPTAFYLCASSAISPYVGGTDTQYFGPGTRLTVL.

J is TRBJ1-1 and V is TRBV7-8, with D maybe TRBD1 (5 bases). Germline-derived CDR1 and CDR2 are SGHVS and FQNEAQ. The CDR3 contains 13 residues. V was shortened by 3 bases and J by 3 bases, with 8 bases between the two germline ends. CDR3 sequence: CASSFRADTEAFF. DNA of the CDR3: TGTGCCAGCAGCTTCAGGGCAGACACTGAAGCTTTCTTT.

V is TRBV14 and J is TRBJ1-2; D not resolved. CDR1 and CDR2 from the germline V gene are SGHDN and FVKESK. The CDR3 runs 15 residues. V lost 4 bases and J lost 7, with 19 bases in between. Written as DNA, the CDR3 is TGTGCCAGCAGCCTCCTGGGGTGGGGAGACGCTGGCTACACCTTC. Translated, it gives CASSLLGWGDAGYTF.

This rearrangement joins TRBV6-5 to TRBJ2-7; 7 nucleotides align to TRBD2. The CDR3 covers 15 residues. V lost 0 bases and J lost 0; bases outside the gene matches: 2. The germline V gene encodes CDR1 MNHEY and CDR2 SVGAGI. DNA of the CDR3: TGTGCCAGCAGTTACTCGTGGGGGGGCTCCTACGAGCAGTACTTC. Its translation is CASSYSWGGSYEQYF.

This chain joins TRBV7-2 and TRBJ2-3; 7 positions agree with TRBD1. Germline V gene lookup returns CDR1 SGHTA and CDR2 FQGNSA. V lost 5 bases and J lost 7; bases outside the gene matches: 18. The CDR3 contains 17 residues. CDR3 in DNA: TGTGCCAGCAGCCCCACCGGGACAGAGCTTTGGGTGAATACGCAGTATTTT. Encoded protein: CASSPTGTELWVNTQYF.

The chain carries TRBV29-1 and TRBJ2-7; the D is unclear. The germline V gene encodes CDR1 SQVTM and CDR2 ANQGSEA. There are 12 residues in the CDR3. Trimming pared 7 bases from V and 4 bases from J, leaving 14 bases between. The CDR3 DNA is TGCAGCGCCGCCCCTGGGCCGTACGAGCAGTACTTC. It encodes CSAAPGPYEQYF.

V and J are TRBV18 and TRBJ2-7; 14 bases line up with TRBD2. This CDR3 contains 20 residues. J lost 2 bases, V lost 1 base, and 13 bases had no gene match. Germline values: CDR1 KGHSH, CDR2 LQKENI. The DNA for the CDR3 is TGTGCCAGCTCACCACGGCCGGGACTAGCGGGAGAAATAGTGGCCTACGAGCAGTACTTC. Encoded protein: CASSPRPGLAGEIVAYEQYF.

This clone was detected only a few times. V is TRBV19 and J is TRBJ2-3; TRBD2 matches 8 bases. This CDR3 spans 15 amino acids. Per germline, CDR1 LNHDA and CDR2 SQIVND (reference sequence). V lost 5 bases to trimming and J lost 2 bases; unmatched junction nucleotides: 6. This CDR3 reads CASSEGGGYTDTQYF. CDR3 nucleotide sequence: TGTGCCAGTAGTGAGGGCGGGGGGTACACAGATACGCAGTATTTT.